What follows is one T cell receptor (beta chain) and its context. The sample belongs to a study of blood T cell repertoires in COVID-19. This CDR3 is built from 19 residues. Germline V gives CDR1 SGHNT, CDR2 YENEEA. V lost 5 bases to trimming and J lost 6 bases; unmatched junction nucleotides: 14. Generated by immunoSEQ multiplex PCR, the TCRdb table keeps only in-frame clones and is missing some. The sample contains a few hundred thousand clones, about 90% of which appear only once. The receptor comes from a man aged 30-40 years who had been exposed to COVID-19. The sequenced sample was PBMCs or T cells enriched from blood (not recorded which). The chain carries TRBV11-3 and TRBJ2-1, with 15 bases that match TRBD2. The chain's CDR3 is CASSLGLAGGNLRGNEQFF. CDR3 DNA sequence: TGTGCCAGCAGCCTGGGACTAGCGGGGGGCAATTTGAGGGGCAATGAGCAGTTCTTC.